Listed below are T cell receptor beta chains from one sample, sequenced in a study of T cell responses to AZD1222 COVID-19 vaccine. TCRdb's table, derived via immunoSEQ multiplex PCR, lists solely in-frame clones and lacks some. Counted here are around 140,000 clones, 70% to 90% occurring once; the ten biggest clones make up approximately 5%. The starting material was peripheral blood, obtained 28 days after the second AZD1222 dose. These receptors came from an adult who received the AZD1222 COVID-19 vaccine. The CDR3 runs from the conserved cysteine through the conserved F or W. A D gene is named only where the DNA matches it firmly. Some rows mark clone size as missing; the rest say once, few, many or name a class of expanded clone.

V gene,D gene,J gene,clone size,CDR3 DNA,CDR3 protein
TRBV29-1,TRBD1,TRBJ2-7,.,TGCAGCGTCGCGGGGACAGGGAGCTACGAGCAGTACTTC,CSVAGTGSYEQYF
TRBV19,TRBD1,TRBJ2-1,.,TGTGCCAGTAGTATTGTGGCAGGGGGCTCCTACAATGAGCAGTTCTTC,CASSIVAGGSYNEQFF
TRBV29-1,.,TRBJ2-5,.,TGCAGCGTTGAGGGCAGGGGAGAGACCCAGTACTTC,CSVEGRGETQYF
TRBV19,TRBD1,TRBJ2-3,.,TGTGCCAGTAGTATTTGGGGACAGGGATTCACAGATACGCAGTATTTT,CASSIWGQGFTDTQYF
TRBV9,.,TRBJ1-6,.,TGTGCCAGCAGCGGGACACTTAATTCACCCCTCCACTTT,CASSGTLNSPLHF
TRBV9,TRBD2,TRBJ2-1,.,TGTGCCAGCAGCACCTTACCGGGGGGGTCTTACAATGAGCAGTTCTTC,CASSTLPGGSYNEQFF
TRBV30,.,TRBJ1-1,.,TGTGCCTGGAGTTCACTCTCCACTGAAGCTTTCTTT,CAWSSLSTEAFF
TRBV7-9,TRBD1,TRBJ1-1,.,TGTGCCAGCAGCCCAGGGGGTCGGACTGAAGCTTTCTTT,CASSPGGRTEAFF
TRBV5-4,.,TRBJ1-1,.,TGTGCCAGCAGCTTGGACGTGAGTAGCACTGAAGCTTTCTTT,CASSLDVSSTEAFF
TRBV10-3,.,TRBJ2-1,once,TGTGCCATCAGTGGGGGGCTAAAACACTACAATGAGCAGTTCTTC,CAISGGLKHYNEQFF
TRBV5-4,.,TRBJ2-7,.,TGTGCCAGCAGCTTGGGGTCGGGACTGAGCTCCTACGAGCAGTACTTC,CASSLGSGLSSYEQYF
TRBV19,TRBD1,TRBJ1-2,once,TGTGCCAGTAGTAGGTCAGGGACAGGGATCGCCTATGGCTACACCTTC,CASSRSGTGIAYGYTF
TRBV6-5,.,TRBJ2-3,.,TGTGCCAGCACCACGGGGGATGGTCCGCAGTATTTT,CASTTGDGPQYF
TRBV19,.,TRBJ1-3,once,TGTGCCAGTAGTTCACGACAGGAGTACTCTGGAAACACCATATATTTT,CASSSRQEYSGNTIYF
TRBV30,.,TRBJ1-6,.,TGTGCCTGGAGTGTAGTCCGGGGGTCCCTCCACTTT,CAWSVVRGSLHF
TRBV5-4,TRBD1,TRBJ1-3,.,TGTGCCAGCAGTAAAGCAGGGGGGGCGAACACCATATATTTT,CASSKAGGANTIYF
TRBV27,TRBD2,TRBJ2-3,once,TGTGCCAGCGAGTCAGCCGGGACTAGCGGGATCAAAGGGGGCACAGATACGCAGTATTTT,CASESAGTSGIKGGTDTQYF
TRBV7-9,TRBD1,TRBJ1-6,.,TGTGCCAGCAGCTCGGGACAGCTTAATTCACCCCTCCACTTT,CASSSGQLNSPLHF
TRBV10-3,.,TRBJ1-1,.,TGTGCCATCGAAGAACAGCCGAACACTGAAGCTTTCTTT,CAIEEQPNTEAFF
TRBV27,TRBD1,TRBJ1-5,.,TGTGCCAGCAGCCCTCGACAGGGATCGGGAGTAAATCAGCCCCAGCATTTT,CASSPRQGSGVNQPQHF
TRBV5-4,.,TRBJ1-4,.,TGTGCCAGCAGCCTTCGAGGCAGGGAGCGTGAAAAACTGTTTTTT,CASSLRGREREKLFF
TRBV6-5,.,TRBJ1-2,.,TGTGCCAGCACCCAGCGCGAGTCAGGGGACTATGGCTACACCTTC,CASTQRESGDYGYTF